This TCR beta chain came from a study of T-cell memory formation after mild COVID-19. General study results and limits: Clones that contracted from day 15 to 85 were balanced CD4/CD8, while later expanders leaned CD4+.

TCRdb processed the 5' RACE reads anew with MiXCR; each CDR3 protein has one entry. The sample includes 350,000 to 500,000 distinct CDR3 sequences, approximately 19% of them seen just once. In this sample, this clonotype turned up many times. Its antigen remains unknown. What was sequenced was PBMCs or a T cell subset sorted from them (not recorded which). This receptor was identified in a young man who had mild COVID-19 (a few samples of this study predate the infection). Cell type and time point are not known.

The CDR3 protein is CASSLRGVNIQYF. The CDR3 bases are TGTGCCAGCAGTCTCCGGGGAGTAAACATTCAGTACTTC. The chain couples TRBV12-3 or TRBV12-4 to TRBJ2-4, with TRBD2 as a possible D gene (5 bases). V gave up 5 bases and J gave up 6 bases, with 11 bases separating them. This CDR3 has 13 amino acids.